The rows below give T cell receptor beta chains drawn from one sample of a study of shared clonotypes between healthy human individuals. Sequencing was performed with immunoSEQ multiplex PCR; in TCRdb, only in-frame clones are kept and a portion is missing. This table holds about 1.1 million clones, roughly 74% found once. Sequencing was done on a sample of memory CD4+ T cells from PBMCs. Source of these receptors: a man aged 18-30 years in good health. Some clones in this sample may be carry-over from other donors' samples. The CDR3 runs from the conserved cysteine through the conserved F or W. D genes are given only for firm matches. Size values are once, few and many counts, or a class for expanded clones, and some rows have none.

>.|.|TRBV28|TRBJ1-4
CASQLVGVTNEKLFF
TGTGCCAGCCAACTGGTCGGGGTAACTAATGAAAAACTGTTTTTT
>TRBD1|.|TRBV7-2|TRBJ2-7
CASSTGQGNGLDEQYF
TGTGCCAGCAGCACGGGACAGGGTAATGGTCTCGACGAGCAGTACTTC
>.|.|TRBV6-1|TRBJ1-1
CASELIRGDTEAFF
TGTGCCAGCGAATTAATTCGGGGGGACACTGAAGCTTTCTTT
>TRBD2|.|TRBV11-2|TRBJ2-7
CASSPRTTLAGGILGEQYF
TGTGCCAGCAGCCCACGAACCACATTAGCGGGAGGGATCCTCGGCGAGCAGTACTTC
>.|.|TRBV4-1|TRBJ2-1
CASSQDVNEQFF
TGCGCCAGCAGCCAAGACGTCAATGAGCAGTTCTTC
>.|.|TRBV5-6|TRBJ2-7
CASSPDIRGSGEQYF
TGTGCCAGCAGCCCGGACATTCGGGGGTCTGGCGAGCAGTACTTC
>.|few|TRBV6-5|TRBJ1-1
CASSPSTGPEAFF
TGTGCCAGCAGTCCCTCAACAGGGCCTGAAGCTTTCTTT
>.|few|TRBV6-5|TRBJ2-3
CARGLALGSTDTQYF
TGTGCCAGGGGACTGGCCCTCGGGAGCACAGATACGCAGTATTTT
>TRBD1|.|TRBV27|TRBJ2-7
CASSPGGRTYEQYF
TGTGCCAGCAGCCCAGGGGGACGTACCTACGAGCAGTACTTC
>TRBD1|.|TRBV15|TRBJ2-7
CATSSTSGTGVYEQYF
TGTGCCACCAGTTCGACTTCCGGGACAGGGGTATACGAGCAGTACTTC
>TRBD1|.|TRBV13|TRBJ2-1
CASSSGPGTGVGQFF
TGTGCCAGCAGCTCCGGTCCCGGGACAGGGGTCGGTCAGTTCTTC
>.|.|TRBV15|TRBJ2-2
CATSRDPKSNTGELFF
TGTGCCACCAGCAGAGATCCCAAATCGAACACCGGGGAGCTGTTTTTT
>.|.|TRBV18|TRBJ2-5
CASSPFLKTQYF
TGTGCCAGCTCACCTTTCCTAAAGACCCAGTACTTC
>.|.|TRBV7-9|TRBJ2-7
CASSTPGGDLYEQYF
TGTGCCAGCAGCACTCCAGGGGGGGACCTATACGAGCAGTACTTC
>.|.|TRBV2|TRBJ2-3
CASKTVMADTQYF
TGTGCCAGCAAGACGGTCATGGCAGATACGCAGTATTTT
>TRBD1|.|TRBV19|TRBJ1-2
CASSLLGQGLTIYGYTF
TGTGCCAGTAGTCTCCTCGGACAGGGACTAACTATCTATGGCTACACCTTC
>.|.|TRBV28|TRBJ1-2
CASSFGGIYGYAF
TGTGCCAGCAGTTTTGGGGGGATCTATGGCTACGCCTTC
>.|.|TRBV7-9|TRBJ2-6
CASSLRAHNVLTF
TGTGCCAGCAGCCTCCGGGCCCACAACGTCCTGACTTTC
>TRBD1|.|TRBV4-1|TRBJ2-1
CASSPGQGYNEQFF
TGCGCCAGCAGCCCTGGACAGGGTTACAATGAGCAGTTCTTC
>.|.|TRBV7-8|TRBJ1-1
CASSTGTVTEAFF
TGTGCCAGCAGCACCGGGACCGTCACTGAAGCTTTCTTT
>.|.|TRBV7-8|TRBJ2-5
CASSRRRAQETQYF
TGTGCCAGCAGCCGGCGCAGAGCCCAAGAGACCCAGTACTTC
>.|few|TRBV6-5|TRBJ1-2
CASSLDSNYGYTF
TGTGCCAGCAGCCTAGACAGCAACTATGGCTACACCTTC
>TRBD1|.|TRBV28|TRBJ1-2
CASSLTGEVPGYTF
TGTGCCAGCAGTTTAACAGGGGAGGTTCCTGGCTACACCTTC
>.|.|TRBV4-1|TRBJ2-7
CASSQVGRYEQYF
TGCGCCAGCAGCCAAGTAGGCCGGTACGAGCAGTACTTC
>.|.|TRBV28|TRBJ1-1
CASSSGAEAFF
TGTGCCAGCAGTTCAGGGGCTGAAGCTTTCTTT
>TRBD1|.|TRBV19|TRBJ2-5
CASSIYYGTGSQETQYF
TGTGCCAGTAGTATTTACTACGGGACAGGGTCTCAAGAGACCCAGTACTTC
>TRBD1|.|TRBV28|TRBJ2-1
CASSRGQGGYNEQFF
TGTGCCAGCAGCCGGGGACAGGGCGGCTACAATGAGCAGTTCTTC
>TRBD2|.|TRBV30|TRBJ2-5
CAWPTSGSQETQYF
TGTGCCTGGCCGACTAGCGGGAGCCAAGAGACCCAGTACTTC
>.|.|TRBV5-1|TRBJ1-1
CASSLGTTNTEAFF
TGCGCCAGCAGCTTGGGGACGACGAACACTGAAGCTTTCTTT
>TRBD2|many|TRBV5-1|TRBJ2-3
CASSQLAGGPNTQYF
TGCGCCAGCAGCCAACTAGCGGGAGGGCCAAATACGCAGTATTTT
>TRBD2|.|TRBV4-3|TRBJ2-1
CASSQEAGGYNEQFF
TGCGCCAGCAGCCAAGAGGCGGGAGGTTACAATGAGCAGTTCTTC
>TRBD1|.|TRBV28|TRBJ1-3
CASSSGTGGNTIYF
TGTGCCAGCAGTTCCGGGACAGGAGGAAACACCATATATTTT
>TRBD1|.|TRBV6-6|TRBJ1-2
CASSQPQDRGAYGYTF
TGTGCCAGCAGTCAACCTCAGGACAGGGGCGCCTATGGCTACACCTTC
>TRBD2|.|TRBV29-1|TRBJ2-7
CSVTGLAYEQYF
TGCAGCGTTACAGGACTAGCCTACGAGCAGTACTTC
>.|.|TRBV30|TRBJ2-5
CAWATGYQETQYF
TGTGCCTGGGCTACAGGGTACCAAGAGACCCAGTACTTC
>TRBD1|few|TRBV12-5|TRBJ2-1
CASGSGTASYNEQFF
TGTGCTAGTGGCTCCGGGACAGCTTCCTACAATGAGCAGTTCTTC
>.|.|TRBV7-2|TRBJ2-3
CASSTRLPGDTQYF
TGTGCCAGCAGCACCCGACTGCCGGGCGATACGCAGTATTTT
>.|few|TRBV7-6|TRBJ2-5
CASTQREQETQYF
TGTGCCAGCACCCAGAGGGAGCAAGAGACCCAGTACTTC
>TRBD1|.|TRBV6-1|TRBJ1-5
CASSVGQGLQPQHF
TGTGCCAGCAGTGTTGGACAGGGTCTCCAGCCCCAGCATTTT
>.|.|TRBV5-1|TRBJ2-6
CASSFGSSGANVLTF
TGCGCCAGCAGCTTTGGCAGCTCTGGGGCCAACGTCCTGACTTTC
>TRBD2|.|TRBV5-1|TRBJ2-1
CASRLALNEQFF
TGCGCCAGCCGACTAGCATTGAATGAGCAGTTCTTC
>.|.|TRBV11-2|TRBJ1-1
CASSLDGGEAFF
TGTGCCAGCAGTTTAGATGGCGGGGAAGCTTTCTTT
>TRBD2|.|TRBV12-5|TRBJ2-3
CASGSGTRTTDTQYF
TGTGCTAGTGGTTCCGGGACTAGGACCACAGATACGCAGTATTTT
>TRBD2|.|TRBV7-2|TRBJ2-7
CASSPYRGEKQYF
TGTGCCAGCAGCCCATACCGGGGGGAGAAGCAGTACTTC
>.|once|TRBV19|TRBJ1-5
CASSIFASGDQPQHF
TGTGCCAGTAGTATTTTTGCCAGCGGGGATCAGCCCCAGCATTTT
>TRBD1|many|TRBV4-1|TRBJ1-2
CASSPTGGGYGYTF
TGCGCCAGCAGCCCCACAGGGGGCGGCTATGGCTACACCTTC